This T cell receptor beta chain derives from a study of T cell responses to AZD1222 COVID-19 vaccine. Study-level findings and limits: Regions 160-218 and 743-854 dominated among vaccine-associated CD4 TCRs spanning spike. White British ancestry dominated among donors, who included more females, and clonal diversity was possibly underestimated. Sampled repertoires all dated from after the peak T cell response.

Data came from immunoSEQ multiplex PCR; TCRdb stores just in-frame clones and leaves some out. Altogether around 85,000 clones are present, approximately 87% being singletons, with the ten largest covering approximately 1.4%. The CDR3 loop spans 13 amino acids. V lost 2 bases and J lost 2, with 6 bases in between. Concerning this clone: Its antigen is still unknown.

Source: peripheral blood, taken 28 days after the second AZD1222 dose. The receptor comes from an adult who received the AZD1222 COVID-19 vaccine. The genes are TRBV12-3 or TRBV12-4 and TRBJ1-1; no clear D. The CDR3 DNA reads as TGTGCCAGCAGTTTAAGTCCAAACACTGAAGCTTTCTTT. Translating gives CASSLSPNTEAFF.